This TCR beta chain came from a study of shared clonotypes between healthy human individuals. Study information: The composition of the donors was a couple of women and a few men aged 18 to 49. Each donor's CD8 memory used one plate, CD8 naive two, each CD4 subset three.

Assay used: immunoSEQ multiplex PCR; TCRdb lists only in-frame clones, some missing. This sample has some 2,000,000 clones, with roughly 95% found just once. The CDR3 consists of 17 residues. Trimming cost V 7 bases and J 8 bases, with 29 bases left between them. The V gene's germline CDR1 is MDHEN and CDR2 SYDVKM. Findings of the study overall: Naive subsets generally had larger estimated richness than memory subsets.

Points on this clone: Its cognate antigen is unknown.

CD8 cells classed as naive were CD45RO-negative and positively selected for CCR7, excluding terminally differentiated effector memory CD45RA+ cells. This receptor was obtained from a young man in good health. Material: naive CD8+ T cells sorted from blood. The chain has TRBV28 and TRBJ1-2; D may be TRBD1 (5 bases). The CDR3, as DNA: TGTGCCAGCATCACCCAGGAATGGCGGGGGGGTTTTGGCGGCTACACCTTC. Encoded protein: CASITQEWRGGFGGYTF.